Described below is a single T cell receptor beta chain sequence and its context. These data come from a study of beta chain features in type 1 diabetes. Once sorted, every population was more than 98% pure. Every isolated RNA sample was fully reverse transcribed, so sequencing captured expressed TCRB transcripts. The method was immunoSEQ multiplex PCR; TCRdb's version includes in-frame clones alone and lacks a portion of them. The data show about 410,000 clones, about 15% seen once. The germline V gene has CDR1 LNHNV and CDR2 YYDKDF (reference sequence). Trimming removed 3 bases from V and 7 bases from J; junction bases left unmatched: 9. There are 16 residues in the CDR3.

The clonotype comes from a young man in good health. Sequencing used naive CD4+ T cells from blood. The chain joins TRBV15 to TRBJ2-3, with 11 bases matching TRBD1. The CDR3, as DNA: TGTGCCACCAGCAGGAGGGACAGGGGGGCGAGCAATACGCAGTATTTT. Translated: CATSRRDRGASNTQYF.